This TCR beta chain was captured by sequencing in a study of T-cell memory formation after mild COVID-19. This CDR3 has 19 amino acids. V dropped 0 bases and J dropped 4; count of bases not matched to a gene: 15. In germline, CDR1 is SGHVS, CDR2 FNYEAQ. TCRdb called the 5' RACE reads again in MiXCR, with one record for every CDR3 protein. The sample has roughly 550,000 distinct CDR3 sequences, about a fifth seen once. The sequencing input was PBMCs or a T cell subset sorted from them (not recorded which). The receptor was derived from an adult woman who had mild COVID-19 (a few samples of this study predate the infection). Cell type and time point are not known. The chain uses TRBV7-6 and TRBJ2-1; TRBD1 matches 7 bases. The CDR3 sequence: CASSLAYRGQERDYNEQFF. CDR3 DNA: TGTGCCAGCAGCTTAGCGTACAGGGGACAAGAACGCGATTACAATGAGCAGTTCTTC.